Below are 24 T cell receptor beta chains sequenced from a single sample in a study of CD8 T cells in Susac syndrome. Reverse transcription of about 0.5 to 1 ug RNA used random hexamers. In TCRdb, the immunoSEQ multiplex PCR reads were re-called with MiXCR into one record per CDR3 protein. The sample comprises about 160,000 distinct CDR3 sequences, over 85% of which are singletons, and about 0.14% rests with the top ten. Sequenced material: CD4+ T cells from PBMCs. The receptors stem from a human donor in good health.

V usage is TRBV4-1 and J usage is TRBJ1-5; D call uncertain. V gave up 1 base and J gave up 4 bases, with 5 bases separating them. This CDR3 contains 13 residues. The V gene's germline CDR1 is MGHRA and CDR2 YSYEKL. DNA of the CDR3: TGCGCCAGCAGCCAAGCTCCTAATCAGCCCCAGCATTTT. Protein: CASSQAPNQPQHF.

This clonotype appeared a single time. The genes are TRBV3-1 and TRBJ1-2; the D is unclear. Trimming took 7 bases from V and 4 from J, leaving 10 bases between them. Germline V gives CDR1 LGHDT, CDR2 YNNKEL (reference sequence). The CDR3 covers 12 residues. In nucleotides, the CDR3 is TGTGCCAGCACCCTCTCCGGCTATGGCTACACCTTC. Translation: CASTLSGYGYTF.

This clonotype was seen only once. The CDR3, as DNA: TGTGCCAGCAGTCGAGGGGCTTCAACCGGGGAGCTGTTTTTT. Amino acids: CASSRGASTGELFF. The chain uses TRBV12-3 or TRBV12-4 and TRBJ2-2; possibly TRBD1 or TRBD2 for D (5 bases each). The CDR3 sequence is 14 residues long. V was cut by 5 bases and J by 5 bases, with 12 bases left in between.

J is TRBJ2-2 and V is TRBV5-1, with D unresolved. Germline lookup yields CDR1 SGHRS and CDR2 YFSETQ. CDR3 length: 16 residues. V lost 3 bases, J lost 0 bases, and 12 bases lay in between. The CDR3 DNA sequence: TGCGCCAGCAGCTGGTCCGTAGGGCCGAACACCGGGGAGCTGTTTTTT. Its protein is CASSWSVGPNTGELFF.

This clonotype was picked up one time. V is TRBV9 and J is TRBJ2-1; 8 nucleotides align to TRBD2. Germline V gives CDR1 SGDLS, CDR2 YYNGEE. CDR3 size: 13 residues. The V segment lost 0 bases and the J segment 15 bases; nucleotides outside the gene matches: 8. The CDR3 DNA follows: TGTGCCAGCAGCGTAGAGGGGACTAGTAGGCTGTTCTTC. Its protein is CASSVEGTSRLFF.

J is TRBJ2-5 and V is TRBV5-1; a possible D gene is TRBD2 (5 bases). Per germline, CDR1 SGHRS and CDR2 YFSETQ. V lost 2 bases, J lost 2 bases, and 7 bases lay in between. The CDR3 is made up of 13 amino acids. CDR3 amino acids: CASSLPGQETQYF. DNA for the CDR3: TGCGCCAGCAGCTTACCGGGGCAAGAGACCCAGTACTTC.

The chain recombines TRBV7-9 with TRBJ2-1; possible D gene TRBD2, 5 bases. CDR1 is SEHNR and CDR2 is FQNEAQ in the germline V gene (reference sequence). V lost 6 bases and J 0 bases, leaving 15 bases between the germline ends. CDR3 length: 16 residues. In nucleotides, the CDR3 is TGTGCCAGCAGACAAGTCGGGGAGAGCTCCTACAATGAGCAGTTCTTC. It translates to CASRQVGESSYNEQFF.

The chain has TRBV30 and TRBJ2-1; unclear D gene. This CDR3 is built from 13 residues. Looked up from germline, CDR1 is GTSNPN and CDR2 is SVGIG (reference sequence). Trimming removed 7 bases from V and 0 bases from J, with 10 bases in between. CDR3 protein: CAFDLGSYNEQFF. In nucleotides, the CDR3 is TGTGCCTTTGACCTGGGCTCCTACAATGAGCAGTTCTTC.

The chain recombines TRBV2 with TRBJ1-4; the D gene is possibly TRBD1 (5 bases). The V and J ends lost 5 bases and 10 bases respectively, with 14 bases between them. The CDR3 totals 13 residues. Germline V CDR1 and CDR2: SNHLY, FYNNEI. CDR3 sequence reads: CASSLRGVGKLFF. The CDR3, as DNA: TGTGCCAGCAGTCTCCGAGGGGTGGGAAAACTGTTTTTT.

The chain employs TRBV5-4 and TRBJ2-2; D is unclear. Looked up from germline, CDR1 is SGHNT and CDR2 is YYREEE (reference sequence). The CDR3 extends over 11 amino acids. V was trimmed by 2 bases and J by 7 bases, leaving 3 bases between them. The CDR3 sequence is CASSFGGELFF. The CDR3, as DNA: TGTGCCAGCAGCTTTGGCGGGGAGCTGTTTTTT.

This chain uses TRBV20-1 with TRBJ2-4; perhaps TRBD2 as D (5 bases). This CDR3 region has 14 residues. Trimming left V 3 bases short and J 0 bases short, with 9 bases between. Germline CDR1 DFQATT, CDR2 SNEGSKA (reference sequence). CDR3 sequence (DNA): TGCAGTGCTAGTGGAGGCGGAGCCAAAAACATTCAGTACTTC. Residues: CSASGGGAKNIQYF.

CDR3 residues: CASSQAQQRIQYF. CDR3 in DNA: TGTGCCAGCAGCCAAGCCCAGCAGAGAATTCAGTACTTC. The gene calls are TRBV14 and TRBJ2-5; D unresolved. Germline V CDR1 and CDR2: SGHDN, FVKESK. The CDR3 has 13 residues. The germline V and J ends were trimmed by 1 base and 11 bases, with 14 bases remaining between them.

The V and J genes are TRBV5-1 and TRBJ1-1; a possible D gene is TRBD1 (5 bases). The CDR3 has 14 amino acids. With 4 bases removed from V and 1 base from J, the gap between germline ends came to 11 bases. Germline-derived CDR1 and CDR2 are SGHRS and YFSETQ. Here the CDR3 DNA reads TGCGCCAGCAGCGTAAATACAGGGAACACTGAAGCTTTCTTT. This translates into CASSVNTGNTEAFF.

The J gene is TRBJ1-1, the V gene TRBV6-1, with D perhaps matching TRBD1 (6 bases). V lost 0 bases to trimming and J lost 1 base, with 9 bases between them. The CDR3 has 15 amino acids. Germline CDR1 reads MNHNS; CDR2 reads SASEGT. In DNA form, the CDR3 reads TGTGCCAGCAGTGAAGCTCCAGGGGCGAACACTGAAGCTTTCTTT. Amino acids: CASSEAPGANTEAFF.

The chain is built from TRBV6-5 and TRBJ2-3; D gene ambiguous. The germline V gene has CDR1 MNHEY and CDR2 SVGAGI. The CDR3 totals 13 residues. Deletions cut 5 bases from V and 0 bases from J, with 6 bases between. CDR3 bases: TGTGCCAGCAGTGGCGCTAGCACAGATACGCAGTATTTT. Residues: CASSGASTDTQYF.

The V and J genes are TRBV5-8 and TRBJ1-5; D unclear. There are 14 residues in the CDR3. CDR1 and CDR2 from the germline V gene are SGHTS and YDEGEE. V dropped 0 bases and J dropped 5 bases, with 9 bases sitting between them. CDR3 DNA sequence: TGTGCCAGCAGCTTGGGGCCGAGCGATCAGCCCCAGCATTTT. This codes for CASSLGPSDQPQHF. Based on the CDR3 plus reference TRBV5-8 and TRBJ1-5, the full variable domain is EAGVTQSPTHLIKTRGQQATLRCSPISGHTSVYWYQQALGLGLQFLLWYDEGEERNRGNFPPRFSGRQFPNYSSELNVNALELEDSALYLCASSLGPSDQPQHFGDGTRLSIL.

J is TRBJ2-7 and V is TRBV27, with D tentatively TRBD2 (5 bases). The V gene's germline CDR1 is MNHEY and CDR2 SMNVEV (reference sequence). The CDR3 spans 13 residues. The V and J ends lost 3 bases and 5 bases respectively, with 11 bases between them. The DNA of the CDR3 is TGTGCCAGCAGTTTTTCGGACGGGGACGAGCAGTACTTC. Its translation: CASSFSDGDEQYF.

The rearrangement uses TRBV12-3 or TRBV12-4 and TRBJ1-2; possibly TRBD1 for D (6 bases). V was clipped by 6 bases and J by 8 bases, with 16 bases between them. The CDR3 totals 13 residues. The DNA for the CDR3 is TGTGCCAGCAGAGCTACAGGGAGTTGGGGCTACACCTTC. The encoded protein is CASRATGSWGYTF.

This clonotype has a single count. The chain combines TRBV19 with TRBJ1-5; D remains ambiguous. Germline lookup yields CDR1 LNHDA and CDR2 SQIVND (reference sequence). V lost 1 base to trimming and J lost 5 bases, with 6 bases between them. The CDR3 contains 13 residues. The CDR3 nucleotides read TGTGCCAGTAGTATAGCACAGTATCAGCCCCAGCATTTT. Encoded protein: CASSIAQYQPQHF.

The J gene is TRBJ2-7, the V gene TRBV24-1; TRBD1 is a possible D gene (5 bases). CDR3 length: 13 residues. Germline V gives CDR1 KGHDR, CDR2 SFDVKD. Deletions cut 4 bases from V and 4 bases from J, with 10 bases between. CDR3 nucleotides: TGTGCCACCAGTGACGGCGACAGTTACGAGCAGTACTTC. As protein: CATSDGDSYEQYF.

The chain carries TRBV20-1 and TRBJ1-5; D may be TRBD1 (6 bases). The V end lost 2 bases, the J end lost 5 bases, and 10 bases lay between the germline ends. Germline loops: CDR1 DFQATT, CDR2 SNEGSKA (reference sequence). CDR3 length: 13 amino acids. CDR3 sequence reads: CSARLAGDQPQHF. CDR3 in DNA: TGCAGTGCTAGATTGGCAGGGGATCAGCCCCAGCATTTT.

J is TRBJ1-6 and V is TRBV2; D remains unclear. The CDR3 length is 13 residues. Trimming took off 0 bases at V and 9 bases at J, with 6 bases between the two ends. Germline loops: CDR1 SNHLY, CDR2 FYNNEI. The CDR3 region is CASSEASGSPLHF. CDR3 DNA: TGTGCCAGCAGTGAAGCGTCTGGTTCACCCCTCCACTTT.

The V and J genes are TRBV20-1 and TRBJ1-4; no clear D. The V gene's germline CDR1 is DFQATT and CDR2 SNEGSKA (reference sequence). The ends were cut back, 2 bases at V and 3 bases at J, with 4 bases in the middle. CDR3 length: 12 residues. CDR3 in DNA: TGCAGTGCTAGAAAGGCTAATGAAAAACTGTTTTTT. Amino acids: CSARKANEKLFF.

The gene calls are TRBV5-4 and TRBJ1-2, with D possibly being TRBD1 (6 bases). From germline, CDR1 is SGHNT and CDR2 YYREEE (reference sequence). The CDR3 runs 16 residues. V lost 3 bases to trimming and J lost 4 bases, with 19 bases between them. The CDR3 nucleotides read TGTGCCAGCAGCTGGGCCGAGACAGGTTCAGTCTATGGCTACACCTTC. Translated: CASSWAETGSVYGYTF.